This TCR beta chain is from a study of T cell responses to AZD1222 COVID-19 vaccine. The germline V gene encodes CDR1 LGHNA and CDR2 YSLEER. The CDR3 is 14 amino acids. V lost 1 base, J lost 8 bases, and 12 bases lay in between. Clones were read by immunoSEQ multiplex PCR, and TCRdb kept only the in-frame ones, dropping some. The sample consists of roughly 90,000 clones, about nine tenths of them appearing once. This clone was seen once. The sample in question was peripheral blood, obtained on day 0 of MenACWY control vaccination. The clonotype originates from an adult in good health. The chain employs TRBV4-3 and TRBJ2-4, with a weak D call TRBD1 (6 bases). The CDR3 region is CASSQVGQGYIQYF. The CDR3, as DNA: TGCGCCAGCAGCCAAGTCGGGCAGGGGTACATTCAGTACTTC.